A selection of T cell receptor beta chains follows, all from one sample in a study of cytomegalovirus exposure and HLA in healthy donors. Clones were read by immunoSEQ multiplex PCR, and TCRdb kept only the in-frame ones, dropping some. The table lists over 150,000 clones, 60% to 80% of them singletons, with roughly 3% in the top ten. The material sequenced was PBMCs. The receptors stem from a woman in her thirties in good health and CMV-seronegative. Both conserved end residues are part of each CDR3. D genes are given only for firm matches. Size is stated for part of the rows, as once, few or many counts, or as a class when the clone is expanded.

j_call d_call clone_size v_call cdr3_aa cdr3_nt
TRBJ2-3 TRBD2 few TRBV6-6 CASSYEASGGADTQYF TGTGCCAGCAGTTACGAAGCTAGCGGGGGGGCAGATACGCAGTATTTT
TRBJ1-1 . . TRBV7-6 CASSLGLYTEAFF TGTGCCAGCAGCTTAGGTCTTTACACTGAAGCTTTCTTT
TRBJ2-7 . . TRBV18 CASSPSWGGRDEQYF TGTGCCAGCTCACCTTCTTGGGGGGGGCGCGACGAGCAGTACTTC
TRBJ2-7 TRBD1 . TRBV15 CATSTRTGLSYEQYF TGTGCCACCAGCACCCGGACAGGGTTATCCTACGAGCAGTACTTC
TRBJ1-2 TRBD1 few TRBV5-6 CASSSYGDRGVYGYTF TGTGCCAGCAGCTCCTATGGGGACAGGGGAGTCTATGGCTACACCTTC
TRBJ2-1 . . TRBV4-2 CASSQGTEPNEQFF TGTGCCAGCAGCCAAGGTACAGAACCCAATGAGCAGTTCTTC
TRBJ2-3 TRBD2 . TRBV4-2 CASSQDQSLAGDDTQYF TGTGCCAGCAGCCAAGATCAGTCACTAGCGGGGGATGATACGCAGTATTTT
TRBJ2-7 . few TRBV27 CASSLSQSYEQYF TGTGCCAGCAGTTTAAGTCAGTCCTACGAGCAGTACTTC
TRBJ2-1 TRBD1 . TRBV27 CASSGTGNEQFF TGTGCCAGCAGTGGGACAGGGAATGAGCAGTTCTTC
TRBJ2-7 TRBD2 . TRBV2 CASRTSGSSYEQYF TGTGCCAGCAGAACTAGCGGGAGCTCCTACGAGCAGTACTTC
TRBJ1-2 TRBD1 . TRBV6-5 CASSSAGGWNYGYTF TGTGCCAGCAGTTCAGCAGGGGGCTGGAACTATGGCTACACCTTC
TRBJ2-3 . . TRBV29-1 CSVDRRGADTQYF TGCAGCGTTGACCGCAGGGGCGCAGATACGCAGTATTTT
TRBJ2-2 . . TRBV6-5 CASSPLNTGELFF TGTGCCAGCAGTCCATTGAACACCGGGGAGCTGTTTTTT
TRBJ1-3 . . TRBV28 CASSSGNTIYF TGTGCCAGCAGTTCGGGAAACACCATATATTTT
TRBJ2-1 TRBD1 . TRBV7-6 CASSKPGQRFVEQFF TGTGCCAGCAGCAAACCGGGACAGAGATTCGTTGAGCAGTTCTTC
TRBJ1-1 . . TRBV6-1 CASSTTGFTEAFF TGTGCCAGCAGTACGACAGGTTTCACTGAAGCTTTCTTT
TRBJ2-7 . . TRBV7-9 CASSLVRGGEQYF TGTGCCAGCAGCTTAGTTCGGGGTGGCGAGCAGTACTTC
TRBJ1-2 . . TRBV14 CASSHVDSAPFYGYTF TGTGCCAGCAGCCACGTAGACAGCGCCCCATTCTATGGCTACACCTTC
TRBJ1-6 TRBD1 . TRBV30 CAWRLQGRLIGSPLHF TGTGCCTGGAGACTACAGGGGCGATTAATCGGGTCACCCCTCCACTTT
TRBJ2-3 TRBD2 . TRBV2 CASISASGAITDTQYF TGTGCCAGCATTTCAGCTAGCGGGGCAATCACAGATACGCAGTATTTT
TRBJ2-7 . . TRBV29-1 CSVGTLSYEQYF TGCAGCGTTGGGACACTTTCCTACGAGCAGTACTTC
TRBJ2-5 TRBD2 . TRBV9 CASSVDPTSGPSPDQYF TGTGCCAGCAGCGTAGACCCAACTAGCGGGCCTTCCCCCGACCAGTACTTC
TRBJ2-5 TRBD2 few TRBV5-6 CASSPTPGLALKETQYF TGTGCCAGCAGTCCCACCCCGGGACTAGCGCTAAAAGAGACCCAGTACTTC
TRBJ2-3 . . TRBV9 CASRKVSGTDTQYF TGTGCCAGCAGGAAAGTTTCAGGCACAGATACGCAGTATTTT
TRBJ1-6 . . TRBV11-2 CASSLRQAYNSPLHF TGTGCCAGCAGCCTCAGACAGGCCTATAATTCACCCCTCCACTTT
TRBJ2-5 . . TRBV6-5 CASSPEETQYF TGTGCCAGCAGCCCGGAAGAGACCCAGTACTTC
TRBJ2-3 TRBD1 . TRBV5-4 CASSFFVQGTTDTQYF TGTGCCAGCAGTTTTTTTGTACAGGGGACCACAGATACGCAGTATTTT
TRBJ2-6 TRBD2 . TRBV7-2 CASSVLAGSSGANVLTF TGTGCCAGCAGCGTCCTAGCGGGGAGCTCTGGGGCCAACGTCCTGACTTTC
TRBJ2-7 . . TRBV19 CASSTTSSAVYEQYF TGTGCCAGTAGTACCACTAGCTCCGCCGTTTACGAGCAGTACTTC
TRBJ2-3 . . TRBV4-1 CASSFRQAPSTDTQYF TGCGCCAGCAGCTTTCGACAGGCTCCTAGCACAGATACGCAGTATTTT
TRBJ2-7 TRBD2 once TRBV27 CASSHLLAGGSYEQYF TGTGCCAGCAGTCACCTACTAGCGGGGGGCTCCTACGAGCAGTACTTC
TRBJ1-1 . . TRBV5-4 CASSPDRMNTEAFF TGTGCCAGCAGTCCCGACAGAATGAACACTGAAGCTTTCTTT
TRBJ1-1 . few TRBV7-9 CSSSLEGAQAFF TGTTCCAGCAGCTTAGAGGGAGCGCAAGCTTTCTTT
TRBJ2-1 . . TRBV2 CASTYTDSRSEQFF TGTGCCAGCACCTATACTGACTCCCGCAGTGAGCAGTTCTTC
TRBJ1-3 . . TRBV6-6 CASSPGTRNTIYF TGTGCCAGCAGCCCCGGGACTCGAAACACCATATATTTT
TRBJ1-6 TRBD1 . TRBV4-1 CASSQDRGQALRNSPLHF TGCGCCAGCAGCCAAGATCGAGGACAGGCCCTTCGGAATTCACCCCTCCACTTT
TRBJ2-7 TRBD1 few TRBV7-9 CASSFTGADEQYF TGTGCCAGCAGCTTCACAGGGGCCGACGAGCAGTACTTC
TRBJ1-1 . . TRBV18 CASSSGGFTEAFF TGTGCCAGCTCCTCCGGGGGGTTCACTGAAGCTTTCTTT
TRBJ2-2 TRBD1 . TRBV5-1 CASSDGQGADGELFF TGCGCCAGCAGCGACGGACAGGGGGCCGACGGGGAGCTGTTTTTT
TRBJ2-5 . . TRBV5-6 CASSQQLDQETQYF TGTGCCAGCAGCCAACAACTAGATCAAGAGACCCAGTACTTC
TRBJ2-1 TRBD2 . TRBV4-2 CASSQVSGSRYNEQFF TGTGCCAGCAGCCAAGTTAGCGGGAGTAGATACAATGAGCAGTTCTTC
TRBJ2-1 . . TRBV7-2 CASSLDYENEQFF TGTGCCAGCAGCTTAGATTATGAGAATGAGCAGTTCTTC
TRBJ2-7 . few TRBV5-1 CASGGTDYEQYF TGCGCCAGCGGAGGGACAGACTACGAGCAGTACTTC
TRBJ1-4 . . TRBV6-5 CASSSFTGEKLFF TGTGCCAGCAGTTCCTTTACAGGGGAAAAACTGTTTTTT